This T cell receptor beta chain appears in the sequencing data of a study of CD8+ T cells in alopecia areata (dated by TCRdb to the late 2010s). As for the study more broadly: The treated patients, all with moderate-to-severe alopecia areata, were enrolled in an open-label pilot trial of oral tofacitinib given at 5 to 10 mg twice daily. Patients stayed on tofacitinib for 6 to 18 months and then had 6 months of follow-up off drug so that delayed response and recurrence could be assessed. For the treated patients, the SALT score, which quantifies what percentage of scalp surface area is affected, served as the measure of disease severity. High-throughput TCRbeta sequencing was used to examine T cell clonal expansion in alopecia areata in both the C3H/HeJ mouse model and human patients. Human TCRbeta sequencing covered scalp tissue and sorted CD4+ and CD8+ peripheral blood T cells from patchy and totalis/universalis alopecia areata patients and healthy controls. Biopsies were taken from tofacitinib-treated patients at baseline and again at 4 and 24 weeks into treatment, and several of those patients also had a later scalp biopsy. Scalp clonality was compared across normal scalp (n=4), patchy alopecia areata scalp (n=8), and alopecia totalis/universalis scalp (n=8). RNA was extracted with the PAXgene miRNA kit for fixed scalp, the miRNeasy kit for PBMCs, and the RNeasy kit for mouse skin. Amplification of TCRbeta CDR3 regions was done by immunoSEQ multiplex PCR using 35 Vbeta forward primers and 13 Jbeta reverse primers. Study-level results and caveats: TCR sequences shared between patients were less clear than in mice, possibly partly because of HLA diversity in the patient population. Scalp clonality and the number of expanded CD8+ clones among the top 100 scalp clones were significantly decreased by tofacitinib. Many expanded lesional clones were found to persist in scalp and blood during tofacitinib treatment, and relapse after treatment cessation may be partly explained by this persistence. Because the treated cohort was small and had just a single nonresponder, larger studies are needed to establish links between baseline CD8+ expansion and response. Scalp TCR repertoire analysis is complicated because resident alphabeta T cells in normal human skin are also sequenced, whereas mouse skin is dominated by gammadelta T cells. Higher clonality and more expanded CD8+ clones were observed in lesional scalp than in normal scalp, particularly in alopecia totalis/universalis, a finding suggestive of antigenic drive.

Library generation was performed with the immunoSEQ multiplex PCR assay. To provide template for TCR sequencing, every sample had RNA extracted and reverse transcribed into cDNA. First-strand cDNA was synthesized using SuperScript III with a 2:1 mix of oligo-dT and random hexamers. A synthetic immune receptor repertoire was used to assess amplification bias, and residual bias was removed computationally. On the study's bioinformatics: Raw reads were preprocessed for error removal, and CDR3 was defined according to IMGT conventions as running from the conserved cysteine to phenylalanine. Clonality was calculated as 1 minus Shannon entropy normalized by log2 of the number of productive unique TCRs. Scalp TCRbeta sequences were cross-referenced with sorted blood CD4 and CD8 repertoires so that the CD4 or CD8 identity of scalp clones could be inferred. Imported from immuneACCESS, the table was reduced by TCRdb to in-frame sequences with V and J called. These copies leave out some clones; in studies compared against another copy, an unresolved V gene accounts for under half, and the cause of the remainder is not known. The D gene and trimming were derived from the DNA, and the V and J assignments and clone size from that table. Across this sample there are some 200,000 clones, with around 58% seen only once. The ten largest clonotypes hold roughly 12% of the sample.

The sample's time point label, decoded: less than 30 weeks on oral tofacitinib. This specimen's treatment or condition label, interpreted: oral pan-JAK inhibitor, 5-10 mg twice daily. Peripheral blood and lesional scalp punch biopsies were obtained from patients with alopecia areata. PBMCs were isolated by density centrifugation and stained for CD3, CD4 and CD8, and CD4+ and CD8+ T cells were sorted on a FACSAria. About this clone itself: It lacks a known antigen. Nothing much larger sits one base from this clone, and base qualities are not available.

Trimmed from V: 3 bases; trimmed from J: 0 bases; junction bases lacking a gene match: 6. Inclusive of the bounding cysteine and phenylalanine, the CDR3 is 15 residues long. Only the CDR3 part of the read is kept: 45 bases, read in frame from the first base. Via the germline V gene, CDR1 is SGHDT and CDR2 YYEEEE. This receptor was taken from a human donor with alopecia areata. The chain is made from TRBV5-6 and TRBJ2-7; 7 bases in the junction line up with TRBD1. The specimen comprised CD8+ T cells sorted from blood, sampled at week 24, from a patient treated with tofacitinib. DNA sequence: TGTGCCAGCAGCTCCGCGAGGACAGGCTCCTACGAGCAGTACTTC. This sequence encodes CASSSARTGSYEQYF.